These T cell receptor beta chains were read from a single sample in a study of blood T cell repertoires in COVID-19. Measured with immunoSEQ multiplex PCR; TCRdb has only the in-frame clones, and not every one. In the table there are about 160,000 clones, around 80% of which are singletons. Sequenced material: peripheral blood. These TCRs come from a woman aged 80 or over with acute or convalescent COVID-19. Each CDR3 is given with its conserved first and last residue. The D gene is left open where the match is weak. Only some rows state a clone size, as once, few, many or a class for expanded clones.

TRBV9	TRBJ2-3	-	TRBD2	CASSAGLAGVDTQYF	TGTGCCAGCAGCGCGGGACTAGCGGGAGTGGATACGCAGTATTTT
TRBV5-1	TRBJ2-3	-	-	CASSVTRTDTQYF	TGCGCCAGCAGCGTCACTAGGACAGATACGCAGTATTTT
TRBV5-1	TRBJ2-2	-	TRBD2	CASSLVSGPRGELFF	TGCGCCAGCAGCTTGGTTAGCGGGCCCCGGGGGGAGCTGTTTTTT
TRBV11-1	TRBJ2-7	-	-	CASSLDRGSGEQYF	TGTGCCAGCAGCTTGGATAGGGGCAGTGGTGAGCAGTACTTC
TRBV30	TRBJ1-2	-	TRBD1	CAWSRGNGVGYTF	TGTGCCTGGAGCAGGGGGAACGGTGTTGGCTACACCTTC
TRBV11-2	TRBJ2-7	-	TRBD2	CASSLVSGSLYEQYF	TGTGCCAGCAGCTTAGTGAGCGGGAGTCTCTACGAGCAGTACTTC
TRBV18	TRBJ2-3	-	-	CASSPDTSDTQYF	TGTGCCAGCTCACCGGACACGTCAGATACGCAGTATTTT
TRBV4-1	TRBJ2-3	once	TRBD2	CASSQERGREADTQYF	TGCGCCAGCAGCCAAGAGAGAGGGAGGGAGGCAGATACGCAGTATTTT
TRBV10-3	TRBJ1-2	-	TRBD1	CAISGGTGGDYGYTF	TGTGCCATCAGTGGAGGGACAGGGGGGGACTATGGCTACACCTTC
TRBV10-1	TRBJ2-3	-	-	CASSYQLARLDTQYF	TGCGCCAGCAGTTATCAACTCGCGCGGCTAGATACGCAGTATTTT
TRBV9	TRBJ1-5	-	-	CASSVKRGRGARNQPQHF	TGTGCCAGCAGCGTAAAACGGGGGCGGGGGGCACGCAATCAGCCCCAGCATTTT